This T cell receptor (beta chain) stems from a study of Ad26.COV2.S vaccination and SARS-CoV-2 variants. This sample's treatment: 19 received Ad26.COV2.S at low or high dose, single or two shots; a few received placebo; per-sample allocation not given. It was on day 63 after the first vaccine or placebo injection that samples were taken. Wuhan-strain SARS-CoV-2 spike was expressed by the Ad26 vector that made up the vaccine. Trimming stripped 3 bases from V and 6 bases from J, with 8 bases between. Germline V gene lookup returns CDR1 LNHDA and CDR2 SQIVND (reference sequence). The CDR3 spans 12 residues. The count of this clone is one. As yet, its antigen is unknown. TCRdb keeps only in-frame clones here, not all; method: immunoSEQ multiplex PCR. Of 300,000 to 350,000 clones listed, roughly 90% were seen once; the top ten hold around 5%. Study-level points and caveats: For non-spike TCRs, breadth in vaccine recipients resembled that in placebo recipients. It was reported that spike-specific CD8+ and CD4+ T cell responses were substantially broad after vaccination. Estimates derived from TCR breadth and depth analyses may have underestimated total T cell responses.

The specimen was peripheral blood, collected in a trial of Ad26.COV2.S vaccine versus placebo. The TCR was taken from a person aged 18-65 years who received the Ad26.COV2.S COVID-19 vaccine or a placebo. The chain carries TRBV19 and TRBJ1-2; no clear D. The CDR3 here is CASSIYGDGYTF. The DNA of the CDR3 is TGTGCCAGTAGTATCTACGGGGATGGCTACACCTTC. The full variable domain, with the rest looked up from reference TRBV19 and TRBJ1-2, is DGGITQSPKYLFRKEGQNVTLSCEQNLNHDAMYWYRQDPGQGLRLIYYSQIVNDFQKGDIAEGYSVSREKKESFPLTVTSAQKNPTAFYLCASSIYGDGYTFGSGTRLTVV.